This T cell receptor (beta chain) was sequenced for a study of T cell repertoires in cytomegalovirus infection. The wider study: CMV infection and matching HLA type were both indicated by public TCR beta signatures.

TCRdb itself ran the reads through MiXCR, one entry per CDR3 protein. The table shows some 160,000 distinct CDR3 sequences, with about a sixth occurring only once. The germline V gene has CDR1 MNHNS and CDR2 SASEGT. V was pared by 8 bases and J by 2 bases, with 3 bases between. The CDR3 has 11 amino acids. The sample comprised CD8+ T cells from PBMCs. The TCR comes from a human donor in good health (CMV status not recorded). Some clones in this sample may be carry-over from other donors' samples. The chain has TRBV6-1 and TRBJ2-2; D gene uncertain. The CDR3 loop is CASQNTGELFF. In DNA form, the CDR3 reads TGTGCCAGCCAAAACACCGGGGAGCTGTTTTTT.